This T cell receptor (beta chain) was recovered during a study of human T cells and chemical hapten exposure (dated by TCRdb to the early 2020s). General notes on the study: For sensitization, 2% DPC in acetone was applied to a roughly 2 cm by roughly 2 cm area of upper inner arm skin. Weekly therapeutic DPC doses were additionally applied to the scalp of patients throughout the approximately 24-week study period. Patch testing was performed on the upper back with Finn chambers containing 0.01% DPC, and the patch tests were scored after 6 days according to International Contact Dermatitis Research Group standards. Most of the patients in the cohort were female, and the cohort covered alopecia areata with under or over 50% scalp involvement, alopecia totalis and alopecia universalis. Libraries were pooled for sequencing, and per-sample TCR yields varied mainly because of small differences in library volumes within the pool. The study tracked peripheral blood TCR repertoire changes in vivo during primary and secondary sensitization to the hapten diphenylcyclopropenone (DPC) in alopecia patients. Blood samples were taken from patients before sensitization (week 0) and at 2, 6 and about 24 weeks after DPC sensitization. Nearly 30 alopecia patients provided blood for TCR sequencing at one to four time points (pre-sensitization, 2, 6 and 24 weeks). The paper as a whole reports these results and caveats: A positive correlation was found between the number of PT1 expanded TCRs and patch test score, with significance reached at thresholds 8, 16 and 32 but not 4. DPC sensitization did not change how many TCRs were above 1 in 1000 frequency, and no evidence was found of alterations in global repertoire structure. Repeated subsampling changed both the strength of the expansion versus patch-test correlation and the threshold at which that correlation became significant. Because every patient had alopecia, a presumed autoimmune disease, the patients' immune response might differ from that of healthy individuals. Expanded TCRs formed significantly more large CDR3 similarity clusters than pre-sensitization or healthy control sets, consistent with antigen-driven responses.

Library construction relied on RACE. TCRdb records NextSeq 500 as the sequencer. During library preparation, unique molecular identifiers were attached to individual cDNA molecules so that TCRs could be counted quantitatively and reproducibly. Each blood RNA sample was used to sequence both TCR alpha and TCR beta chains. On the study's bioinformatics: Samples had a median of 95,638 TCRs, with a range from roughly 20,000 to 700,000. V, J and CDR3 annotation of the TCR reads was performed with the Decombinator software suite. For the PS versus PT1 abundance plots, all samples were subsampled to the same number of TCRs (28,000). TCRs were defined as expanded if absent before sensitization and observed at least eight times at the 2-week time point. TCRdb redid the processing of the public reads, applying fastp at Q25 and MiXCR, and retained in-frame beta chains. Merged by CDR3 protein, the rows form single entries marked with the most common genes and DNA. TCRdb, not the authors, supplied the V and J calls. The sample table lists about 140,000 distinct CDR3 sequences, 10% to 15% of them with a count of one. In total, the top ten clones hold approximately 1.3% of the sample.

Taken from the germline V gene (reference sequence), the CDR1 and CDR2 loops are LGHDT and YNNKEL. The CDR3 runs 13 residues from the cysteine to the phenylalanine. Just the 39-base CDR3 DNA is kept, in frame starting at base 1. The germline ends are 10 bases apart after V is trimmed by 5 bases and J by 3 bases. The meaning of the sample's time point label: patch test 2, 6 weeks after DPC sensitization. Per the publication, the treatment or condition label means: therapeutic diphenylcyclopropenone sensitization with weekly scalp DPC. At each patch-test visit, blood was drawn before the patch test was applied. Patients were considered eligible if aged 18 to 70, diagnosed with alopecia and deemed suitable for DPC therapy, and patients were excluded if pregnant. Total RNA was extracted from unfractionated whole blood collected in Tempus Blood RNA tubes. Points on this clonotype: Which antigen it targets is not known. Base qualities are not at hand, and no much larger clone is one base apart.

Sequences were derived from whole blood, sampled in connection with sensitization to the hapten diphenylcyclopropenone (DPC). This receptor was obtained from a woman aged 45-60 years with alopecia areata. Some clones in this sample may be carry-over from other donors' samples. The chain is made from TRBV3-1 and TRBJ2-5; D gene: possibly TRBD2, on 6 matching bases. The DNA sequence reads TGTGCCAGCAGCTCTCTAGCGAAAGAGACCCAGTACTTC. Its protein reads: CASSSLAKETQYF.